This entry features one T cell receptor (beta chain) sequence. Assay: immunoSEQ multiplex PCR; the TCRdb copy retains only in-frame clones and omits some. Of a few hundred thousand clones listed, around 89% are singletons. These data belong to a study of blood T cell repertoires in COVID-19. The origin of this receptor is a man between 18 and 29 years old who had recovered from COVID-19. Sequencing used PBMCs or T cells enriched from blood (not recorded which).

This chain's CDR3 is CASSARYRARGTDTQYF. The CDR3 DNA follows: TGTGCCAGCAGCGCAAGGTACCGGGCCAGGGGCACAGATACGCAGTATTTT. The chain links TRBV7-6 to TRBJ2-3; D perhaps matches TRBD1 (5 bases). The CDR3 runs to 17 residues. CDR1 is SGHVS, CDR2 FNYEAQ, per germline. Trimming took off 5 bases at V and 1 base at J, with 19 bases between the two ends.